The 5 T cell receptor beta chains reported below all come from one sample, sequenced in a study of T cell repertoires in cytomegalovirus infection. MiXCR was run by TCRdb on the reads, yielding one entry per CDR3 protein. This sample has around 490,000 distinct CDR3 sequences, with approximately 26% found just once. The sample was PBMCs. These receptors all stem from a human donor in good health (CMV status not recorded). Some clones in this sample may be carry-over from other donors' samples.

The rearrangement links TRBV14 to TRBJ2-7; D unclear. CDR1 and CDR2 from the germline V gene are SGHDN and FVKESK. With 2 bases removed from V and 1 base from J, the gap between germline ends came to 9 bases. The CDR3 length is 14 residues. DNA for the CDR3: TGTGCCAGCAGCCAACGAACCCCTTCCTACGAGCAGTACGTC. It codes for CASSQRTPSYEQYV.

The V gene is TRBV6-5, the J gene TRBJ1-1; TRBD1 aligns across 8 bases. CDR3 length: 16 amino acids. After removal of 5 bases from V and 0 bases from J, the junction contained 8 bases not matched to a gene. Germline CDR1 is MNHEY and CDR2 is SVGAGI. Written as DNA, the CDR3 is TGTGCCAGCAGTCGCGGGGACAGGAGGATGAACACTGAAGCTTTCTTT. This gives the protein CASSRGDRRMNTEAFF.

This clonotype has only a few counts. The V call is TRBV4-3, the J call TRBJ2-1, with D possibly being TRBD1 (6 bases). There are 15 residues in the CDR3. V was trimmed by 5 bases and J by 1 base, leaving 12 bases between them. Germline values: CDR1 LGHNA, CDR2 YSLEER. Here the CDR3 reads CASSSTRGSYNEQFF. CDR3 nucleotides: TGCGCCAGCAGCTCCACTAGGGGGTCCTACAATGAGCAGTTCTTC.

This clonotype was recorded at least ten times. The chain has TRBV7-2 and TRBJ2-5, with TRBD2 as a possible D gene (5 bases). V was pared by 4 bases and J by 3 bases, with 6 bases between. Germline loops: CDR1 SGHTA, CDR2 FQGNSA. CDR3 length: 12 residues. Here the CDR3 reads CASSSGEETQYF. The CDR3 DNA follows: TGTGCCAGCAGCTCCGGGGAAGAGACCCAGTACTTC.

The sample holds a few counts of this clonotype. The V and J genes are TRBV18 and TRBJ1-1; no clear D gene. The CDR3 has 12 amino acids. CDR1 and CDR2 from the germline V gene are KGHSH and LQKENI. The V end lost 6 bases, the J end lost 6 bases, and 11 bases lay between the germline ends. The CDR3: CASSHKSAEAFF. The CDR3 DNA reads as TGTGCCAGCTCCCATAAAAGCGCTGAAGCTTTCTTT.